These T cell receptor beta chains were read from a single sample in a study of T cells in Graves' hyperthyroidism and ophthalmopathy. MiXCR was run by TCRdb on the multiplex PCR reads, yielding one entry per CDR3 protein. The repertoire holds roughly 600,000 distinct CDR3 sequences, with more than 14% as singletons. The material sequenced was blood. All receptors derive from a woman between 50 and 59 years old with Graves' ophthalmopathy. Each CDR3 is given with its conserved first and last residue. D genes are given only for firm matches. Clone sizes are given selectively: once, few, many, or a class where the clone is expanded.

D gene	V gene	clone size	J gene	CDR3 DNA	CDR3 protein
TRBD2	TRBV25-1	.	TRBJ2-1	TGTGCCAGCAGCTTAGCGGGAGCACTCAATGAGCAGTCCTTC	CASSLAGALNEQSF
TRBD1	TRBV6-4	.	TRBJ1-5	TGTGCCAGCTTAGACAGGGGAATCCCCCAGCATTTT	CASLDRGIPQHF
.	TRBV9	many	TRBJ2-7	TGTGCCAGCAGCGTAGACCAGGGTCGGGGAGAGCAGTACTTC	CASSVDQGRGEQYF
.	TRBV14	.	TRBJ2-7	TGTGCCAGCAGCCAAGGGCGGGATACCTACGAGCAGTACTTC	CASSQGRDTYEQYF
TRBD1	TRBV20-1	many	TRBJ2-7	TGCAGTGCTAGAGCTTCAAGGGACAGTCCCTACGAGCAGTACTTC	CSARASRDSPYEQYF
.	TRBV15	.	TRBJ2-2	TGTGCCACGGTACAAAACACCGGGGAGCTGTTTTTT	CATVQNTGELFF
TRBD1	TRBV20-1	few	TRBJ1-2	TGCAGTGCTAGCCCAGGGGGCTATGGCTACACCTTC	CSASPGGYGYTF
TRBD2	TRBV5-4	few	TRBJ2-3	TGTGCCAGCAGCTTGTCTAGCGGGAGCTATACGCAGTATTTT	CASSLSSGSYTQYF
.	TRBV18	many	TRBJ2-1	TGTGCCAGCTCACCAGTCGCCAGGGCGGGCAATGAGCAGTTCTTC	CASSPVARAGNEQFF
.	TRBV20-1	many	TRBJ1-5	TGCAGTGCAGCCATAGGGGGGTCGAGCAATCAGCCCCAGCATTTT	CSAAIGGSSNQPQHF